This is a list of T cell receptor beta chains from one sample in a study of shared clonotypes between healthy human individuals. Sequencing used immunoSEQ multiplex PCR; TCRdb keeps in-frame clones, though not all of them. The table shows 2.3 million or so clones, with over 90% occurring only once. The sample consisted of naive CD4+ T cells from PBMCs. The origin of the receptors is a young man in good health. Some clones in this sample may be carry-over from other donors' samples. Both conserved end residues are part of each CDR3. A D gene is named only where the DNA matches it firmly.

-	TRBJ1-1	TRBV10-3	CAISESRIRDTEAFF	TGTGCCATCAGTGAGTCCCGGATCCGTGATACTGAAGCTTTCTTT
-	TRBJ1-4	TRBV25-1	CASSDAGTGYEKLFF	TGTGCCAGCAGTGATGCCGGGACGGGATATGAAAAACTGTTTTTT
TRBD2	TRBJ2-3	TRBV7-3	CASSLGLAPSTDTQYF	TGTGCCAGCAGCCTTGGACTAGCTCCGAGCACAGATACGCAGTATTTT
-	TRBJ2-3	TRBV30	CAWRSVTDTQYF	TGTGCCTGGAGGTCGGTCACAGATACGCAGTATTTT
-	TRBJ1-2	TRBV11-2	CASSLARGGAYGYTF	TGTGCCAGCAGCTTAGCAAGGGGAGGGGCTTATGGCTACACCTTC
-	TRBJ2-2	TRBV30	CAWSPGALLPGELFF	TGTGCCTGGAGCCCGGGGGCCCTCCTCCCCGGGGAGCTGTTTTTT
TRBD1	TRBJ1-2	TRBV12-5	CASGADRGLGGYTF	TGTGCTAGTGGCGCCGACAGGGGGCTGGGTGGCTACACCTTC
-	TRBJ1-5	TRBV28	CAASRQFNQPQHF	TGTGCCGCAAGCAGACAGTTCAATCAGCCCCAGCATTTT
-	TRBJ2-7	TRBV7-2	CASSLPLRREWSYEQYF	TGTGCCAGCAGCTTACCCCTACGCAGGGAGTGGTCCTACGAGCAGTACTTC
-	TRBJ1-1	TRBV5-1	CASSLETVLPAFF	TGCGCCAGCAGCTTGGAGACAGTACTGCCAGCTTTCTTT
-	TRBJ1-1	TRBV18	CASSPQRDTEAFF	TGTGCCAGCTCACCCCAAAGGGATACTGAAGCTTTCTTT
TRBD2	TRBJ2-1	TRBV7-3	CASSLTSGTSDYNEQFF	TGTGCCAGCAGCTTAACTTCCGGGACTAGCGACTACAATGAGCAGTTCTTC
TRBD2	TRBJ2-3	TRBV30	CAWSAGTSGRADTQYF	TGTGCCTGGAGTGCCGGGACTAGCGGGAGGGCAGATACGCAGTATTTT
-	TRBJ2-6	TRBV7-2	CASSLRAVSGANVLTF	TGTGCCAGCAGCTTACGGGCGGTCTCTGGGGCCAACGTCCTGACTTTC
-	TRBJ2-1	TRBV6-6	CASSYGVIAYNEQFF	TGTGCCAGCAGTTACGGGGTCATAGCTTACAATGAGCAGTTCTTC
TRBD1	TRBJ2-2	TRBV5-1	CASIVTTGGKAGELFF	TGCGCCAGCATTGTCACGACAGGGGGCAAGGCCGGGGAGCTGTTTTTT